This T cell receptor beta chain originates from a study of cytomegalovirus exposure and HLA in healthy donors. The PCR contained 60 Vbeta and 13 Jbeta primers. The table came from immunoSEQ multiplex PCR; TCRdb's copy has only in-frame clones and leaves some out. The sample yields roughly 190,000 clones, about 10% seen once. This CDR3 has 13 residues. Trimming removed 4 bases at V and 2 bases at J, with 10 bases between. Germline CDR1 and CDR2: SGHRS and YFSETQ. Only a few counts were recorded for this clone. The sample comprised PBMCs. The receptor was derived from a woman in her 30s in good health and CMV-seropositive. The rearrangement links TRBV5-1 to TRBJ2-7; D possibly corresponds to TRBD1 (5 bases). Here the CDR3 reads CASSPGQPYEQYF. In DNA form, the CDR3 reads TGCGCCAGCAGCCCAGGACAACCCTACGAGCAGTACTTC. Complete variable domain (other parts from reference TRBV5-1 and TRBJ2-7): KAGVTQTPRYLIKTRGQQVTLSCSPISGHRSVSWYQQTPGQGLQFLFEYFSETQRNKGNFPGRFSGRQFSNSRSEMNVSTLELGDSALYLCASSPGQPYEQYFGPGTRLTVT.